This T cell receptor beta chain was sequenced in a study of human T cells and chemical hapten exposure. General observations from the study: Significantly greater numbers of large CDR3 similarity clusters came from expanded TCRs than from controls.

Unique molecular identifiers were attached to individual cDNA molecules during library preparation. TCRdb redid the calling of the RACE reads with MiXCR, one entry per CDR3 protein. Of 65,000 to 95,000 distinct CDR3 sequences listed, around 11% were seen once; the top ten hold roughly 3.4%. Germline assignment: CDR1 SGDLS and CDR2 YYNGEE. V dropped 2 bases and J dropped 7; count of bases not matched to a gene: 6. This CDR3 has 15 residues. Comment on this clonotype: The antigen remains unidentified.

Time point given: patch test 1, 2 weeks after DPC sensitization. Treatment noted: therapeutic diphenylcyclopropenone sensitization with weekly scalp DPC. Someone pulled total RNA out of unfractionated whole blood. This TCR was recovered from a woman aged 60-75 years with alopecia areata. Some clones in this sample may be carry-over from other donors' samples. The sequencing used whole blood, collected in connection with sensitization to the hapten diphenylcyclopropenone (DPC). The chain links TRBV9 to TRBJ1-6; 7 bases fit TRBD1. CDR3: CASSVQTGPNSPLHF. The DNA for the CDR3 is TGTGCCAGCAGCGTGCAGACAGGGCCAAATTCACCCCTCCACTTT. Using reference TRBV9 and TRBJ1-6 for the parts outside the CDR3, the full variable domain is DSGVTQTPKHLITATGQRVTLRCSPRSGDLSVYWYQQSLDQGLQFLIQYYNGEERAKGNILERFSAQQFPDLHSELNLSSLELGDSALYFCASSVQTGPNSPLHFGNGTRLTVT.